The entry that follows covers one T cell receptor (beta chain) sequence. Original analysis: Estimates of nucleated cell counts were drawn from the amplification of reference gene primers. Profiling relied on immunoSEQ multiplex PCR, and the TCRdb table lists in-frame clones only, not all of them. V, J and clone size derive from that table, while D and trimming were established from the DNA sequence. The sample has 250,000 or so clones; roughly 88% are singletons. The sample is drawn from a study of blood T cell repertoires in COVID-19. Study in general: Acute-phase and convalescent COVID-19 samples originated in the United States, Italy and Spain. PBMCs, B-cell-depleted T cells, or T cells were the source of the cDNA or gDNA that made up the material.

Participant-reported clinical history was the basis for cohort assignment. The sequenced material came from PBMCs or T cells enriched from blood (not recorded which). The TCR was taken from a woman aged 35 to 49 with acute COVID-19.

CDR3: CASSHSLTGGPPNTEAFF. CDR3 coding DNA: TGCGCCAGCAGCCACTCCTTGACAGGGGGGCCTCCGAACACTGAAGCTTTCTTT. The chain carries TRBV4-3 and TRBJ1-1; the match to TRBD1 covers 9 bases. Unmatched junction bases numbered 12, after V lost 3 bases and J lost 1 base. From germline, CDR1 is LGHNA and CDR2 YSLEER. The CDR3 has 18 amino acids.